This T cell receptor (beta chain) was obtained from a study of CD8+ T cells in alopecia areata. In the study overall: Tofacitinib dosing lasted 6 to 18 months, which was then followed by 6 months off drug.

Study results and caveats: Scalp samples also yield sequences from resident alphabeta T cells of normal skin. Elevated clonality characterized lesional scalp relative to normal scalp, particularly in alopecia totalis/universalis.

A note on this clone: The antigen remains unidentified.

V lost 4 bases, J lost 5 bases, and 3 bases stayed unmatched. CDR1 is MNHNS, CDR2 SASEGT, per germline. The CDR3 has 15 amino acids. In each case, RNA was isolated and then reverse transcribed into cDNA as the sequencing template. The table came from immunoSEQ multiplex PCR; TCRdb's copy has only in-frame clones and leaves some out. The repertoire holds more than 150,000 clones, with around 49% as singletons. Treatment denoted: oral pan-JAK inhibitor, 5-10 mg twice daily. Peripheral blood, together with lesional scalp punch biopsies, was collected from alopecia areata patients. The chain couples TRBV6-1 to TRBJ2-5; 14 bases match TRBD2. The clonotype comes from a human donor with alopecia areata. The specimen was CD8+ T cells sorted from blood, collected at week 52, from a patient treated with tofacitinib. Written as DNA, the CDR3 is TGTGCCAGCAGTGCGACTAGCGGGGGGGCTGAGACCCAGTACTTC. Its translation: CASSATSGGAETQYF.